This T cell receptor beta chain came from a study of blood T cell repertoires in COVID-19 (TCRdb year 2020). About the full investigation: The collaborator samples originated in the United States, Italy and Spain and spanned the acute and convalescent phases of COVID-19. HLA class I and class II types, where available, came from metadata supplied by the sample provider rather than from assay-based typing. Deeply sampled blood TCRbeta repertoires from subjects exposed to, actively infected with, or recovered from COVID-19 were included in the dataset. The samples were drawn from two sources: the first 160 participants of the ongoing ImmuneRACE study, and approximately 1,300 subjects contributed by 6 global collaborators. Nearly every sample came with metadata listing a de-identified subject ID, COVID-19 status, age in years and sex. The repertoires were released in a freely available public database intended as a resource for research on the immune response to SARS-CoV-2. The material from the prospective study consisted of cDNA or gDNA derived from T cells, B-cell-depleted T cells, or PBMCs.

TCRbeta CDR3 regions were amplified from genomic DNA by means of the immunoSEQ Assay, a bias-controlled multiplex PCR. On the authors' methods: Nucleated cell counts per sample were estimated from amplification of reference gene primers within the assay. Sequence reads were collapsed and filtered to measure the absolute abundance of every unique TCRbeta CDR3 rearrangement. For each sample, productive Simpson clonality was calculated by taking the square root of Simpson's diversity index across productive rearrangements. The table comes from immuneACCESS by way of TCRdb, which keeps in-frame sequences with V and J called. Part of the clones is missing from these tables; in studies checked, under half for an unresolved V gene and the rest for unknown reasons. That table furnishes V, J and clone size, whereas the DNA furnished D and trimming. Present in this sample are a few hundred thousand clones, approximately 82% of which were seen just once. The leading ten clones occupy 2.5% to 3.5% of the sample.

The cysteine opens and the phenylalanine closes a CDR3 of 11 amino acids. Only the CDR3 DNA stays, 33 bases, in frame from base 1. V loses 7 bases, J loses 4 bases, and the germline ends lie 11 bases apart. CDR1 and CDR2 were assigned from the germline V gene (reference sequence) as DFQATT and SNEGSKA. Each collaborating institution followed its own protocols to collect whole blood in K2EDTA tubes. For TCRbeta analysis, collaborators shipped samples in one of three forms: frozen whole blood, isolated PBMCs, or DNA extracted from either of those sample types. Study-wide findings and limitations: Clinical and demographic metadata were provided uncurated, with the amount varying by source and participant.

With regard to this clone: Its antigen is not yet known. No quality values exist for individual bases; no much larger clone is one base distant.

The TCR sequence derives from a woman aged 18-29 years with acute or convalescent COVID-19. The chain links TRBV20-1 with TRBJ2-7; no D gene can be assigned with confidence. Sequenced sample: peripheral blood. CDR3 sequence: CSVKENYEQYF. The sequenced DNA: TGCAGTGTTAAGGAGAATTACGAGCAGTACTTC.